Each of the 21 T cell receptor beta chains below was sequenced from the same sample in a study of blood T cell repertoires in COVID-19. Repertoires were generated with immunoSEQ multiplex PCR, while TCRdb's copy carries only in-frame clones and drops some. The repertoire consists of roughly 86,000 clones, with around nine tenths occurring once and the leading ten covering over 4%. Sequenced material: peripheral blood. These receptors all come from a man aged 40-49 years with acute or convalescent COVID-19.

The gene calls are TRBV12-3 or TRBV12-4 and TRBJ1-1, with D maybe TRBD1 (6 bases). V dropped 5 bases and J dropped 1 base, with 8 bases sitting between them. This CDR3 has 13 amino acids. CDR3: CASSQGTNTEAFF. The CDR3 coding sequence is TGTGCCAGCAGTCAGGGGACGAACACTGAAGCTTTCTTT.

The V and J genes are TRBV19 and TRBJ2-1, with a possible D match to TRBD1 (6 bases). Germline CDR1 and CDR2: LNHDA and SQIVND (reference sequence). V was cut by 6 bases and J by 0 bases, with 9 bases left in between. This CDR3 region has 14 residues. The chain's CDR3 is CASSYRDSYNEQFF. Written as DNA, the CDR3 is TGTGCCAGTAGCTACAGGGACTCCTACAATGAGCAGTTCTTC.

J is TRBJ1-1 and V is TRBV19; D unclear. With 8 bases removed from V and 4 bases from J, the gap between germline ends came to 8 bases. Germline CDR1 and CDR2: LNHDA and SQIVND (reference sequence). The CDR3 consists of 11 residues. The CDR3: CASASSTEAFF. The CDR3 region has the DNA TGTGCCAGTGCGTCATCCACTGAAGCTTTCTTT.

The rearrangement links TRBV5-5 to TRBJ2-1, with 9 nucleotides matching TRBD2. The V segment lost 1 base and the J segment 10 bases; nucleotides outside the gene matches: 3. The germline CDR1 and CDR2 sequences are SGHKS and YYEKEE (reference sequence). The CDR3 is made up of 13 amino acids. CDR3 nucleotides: TGTGCCAGCAGCTTGCGGCTAGCGGGAGAGCAGTTCTTC. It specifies CASSLRLAGEQFF.

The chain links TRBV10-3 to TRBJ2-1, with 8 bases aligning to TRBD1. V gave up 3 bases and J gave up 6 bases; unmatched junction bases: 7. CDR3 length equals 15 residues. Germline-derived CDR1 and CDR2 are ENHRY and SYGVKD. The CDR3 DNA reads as TGTGCCATCAGTGACCGAGACAGGGGAGTCAATGAGCAGTTCTTC. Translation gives CAISDRDRGVNEQFF.

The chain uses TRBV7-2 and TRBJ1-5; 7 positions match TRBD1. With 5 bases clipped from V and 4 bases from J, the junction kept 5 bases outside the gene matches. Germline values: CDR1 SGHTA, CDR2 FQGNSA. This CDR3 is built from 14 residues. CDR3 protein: CASSAQGGNQPQHF. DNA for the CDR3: TGTGCCAGCAGCGCGCAGGGGGGTAATCAGCCCCAGCATTTT.

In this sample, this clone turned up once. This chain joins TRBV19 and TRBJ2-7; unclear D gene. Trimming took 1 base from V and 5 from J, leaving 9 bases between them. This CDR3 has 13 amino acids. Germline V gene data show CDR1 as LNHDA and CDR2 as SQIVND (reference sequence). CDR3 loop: CASSIGSTNEQYF. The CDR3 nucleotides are TGTGCCAGTAGTATAGGGTCCACAAACGAGCAGTACTTC. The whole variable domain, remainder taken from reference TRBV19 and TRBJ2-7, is DGGITQSPKYLFRKEGQNVTLSCEQNLNHDAMYWYRQDPGQGLRLIYYSQIVNDFQKGDIAEGYSVSREKKESFPLTVTSAQKNPTAFYLCASSIGSTNEQYFGPGTRLTVT.

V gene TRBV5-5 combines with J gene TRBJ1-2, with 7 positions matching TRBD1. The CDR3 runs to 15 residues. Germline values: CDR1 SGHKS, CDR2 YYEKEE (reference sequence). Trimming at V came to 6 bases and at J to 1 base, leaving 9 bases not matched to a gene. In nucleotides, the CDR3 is TGTGCCAGCAACACACCGGGACAGAATAACTATGGCTACACCTTC. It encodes CASNTPGQNNYGYTF.

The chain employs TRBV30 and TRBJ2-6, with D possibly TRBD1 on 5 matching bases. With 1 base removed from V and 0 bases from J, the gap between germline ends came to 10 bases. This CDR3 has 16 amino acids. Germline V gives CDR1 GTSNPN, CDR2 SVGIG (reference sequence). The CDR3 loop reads CAWSEGPPSGANVLTF. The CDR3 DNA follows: TGTGCCTGGAGTGAGGGGCCCCCCTCTGGGGCCAACGTCCTGACTTTC. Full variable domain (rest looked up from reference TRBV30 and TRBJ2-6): SQTIHQWPATLVQPVGSPLSLECTVEGTSNPNLYWYRQAAGRGLQLLFYSVGIGQISSEVPQNLSASRPQDRQFILSSKKLLLSDSGFYLCAWSEGPPSGANVLTFGAGSRLTVL.

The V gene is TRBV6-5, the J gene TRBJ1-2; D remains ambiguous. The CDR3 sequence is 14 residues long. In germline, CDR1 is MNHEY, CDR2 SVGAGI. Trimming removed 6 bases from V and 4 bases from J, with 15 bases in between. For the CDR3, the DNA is TGTGCCAGCAGCGATTGGGCGACCGGCTATGGCTACACCTTC. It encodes CASSDWATGYGYTF.

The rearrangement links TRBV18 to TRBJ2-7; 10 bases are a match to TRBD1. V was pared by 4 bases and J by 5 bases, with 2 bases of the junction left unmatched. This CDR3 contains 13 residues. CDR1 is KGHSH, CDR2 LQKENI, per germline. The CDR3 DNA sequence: TGTGCCAGCTCACGGGACAGGGGCGACGAGCAGTACTTC. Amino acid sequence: CASSRDRGDEQYF. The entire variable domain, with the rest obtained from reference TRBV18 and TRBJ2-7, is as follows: NAGVMQNPRHLVRRRGQEARLRCSPMKGHSHVYWYRQLPEEGLKFMVYLQKENIIDESGMPKERFSAEFPKEGPSILRIQQVVRGDSAAYFCASSRDRGDEQYFGPGTRLTVT.

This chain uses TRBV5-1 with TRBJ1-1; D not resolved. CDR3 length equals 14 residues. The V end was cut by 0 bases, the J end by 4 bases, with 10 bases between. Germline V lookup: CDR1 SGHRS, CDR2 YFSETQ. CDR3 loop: CASSLELGGTEAFF. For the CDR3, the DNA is TGCGCCAGCAGCTTGGAGTTGGGAGGCACTGAAGCTTTCTTT. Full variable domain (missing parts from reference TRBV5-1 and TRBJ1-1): KAGVTQTPRYLIKTRGQQVTLSCSPISGHRSVSWYQQTPGQGLQFLFEYFSETQRNKGNFPGRFSGRQFSNSRSEMNVSTLELGDSALYLCASSLELGGTEAFFGQGTRLTVV.

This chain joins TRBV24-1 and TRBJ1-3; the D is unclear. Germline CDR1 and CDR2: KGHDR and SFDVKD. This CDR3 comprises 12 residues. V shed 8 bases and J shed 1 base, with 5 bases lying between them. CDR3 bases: TGTGCCACCATGTCGTCTGGAAACACCATATATTTT. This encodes CATMSSGNTIYF.

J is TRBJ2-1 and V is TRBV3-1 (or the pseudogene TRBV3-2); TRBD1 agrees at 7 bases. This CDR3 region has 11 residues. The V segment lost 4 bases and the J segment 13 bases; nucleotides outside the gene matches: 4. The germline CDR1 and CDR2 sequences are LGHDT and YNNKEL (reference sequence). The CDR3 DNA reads TGTGCCAGCAGCCTTACAGGGGAACAGTTCTTC. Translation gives CASSLTGEQFF.

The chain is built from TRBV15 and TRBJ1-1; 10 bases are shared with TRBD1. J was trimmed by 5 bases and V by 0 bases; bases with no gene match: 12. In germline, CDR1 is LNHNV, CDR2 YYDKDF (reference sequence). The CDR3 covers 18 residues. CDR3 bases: TGTGCCACCAGCAGAGATTTTTCGGACAGGGGGAGAAAGACTGAAGCTTTCTTT. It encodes CATSRDFSDRGRKTEAFF.

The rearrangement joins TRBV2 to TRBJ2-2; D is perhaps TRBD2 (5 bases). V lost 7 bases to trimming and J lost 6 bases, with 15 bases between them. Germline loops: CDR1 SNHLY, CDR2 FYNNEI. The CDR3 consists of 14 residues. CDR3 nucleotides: TGTGCCAGCATTAGGACCGAGAGGGCCGGGGAGCTGTTTTTT. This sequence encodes CASIRTERAGELFF.

CDR3 nucleotide sequence: TGTGCCAGCAGTGACAGCTCGAATGAAAAACTGTTTTTT. Translating it yields CASSDSSNEKLFF. The rearrangement uses TRBV6-6 and TRBJ1-4; TRBD1 might be the D (5 bases). Germline lookup yields CDR1 MNHNY and CDR2 SVGAGI (reference sequence). V was cut by 5 bases and J by 5 bases, with 9 bases left in between. CDR3 length: 13 residues.

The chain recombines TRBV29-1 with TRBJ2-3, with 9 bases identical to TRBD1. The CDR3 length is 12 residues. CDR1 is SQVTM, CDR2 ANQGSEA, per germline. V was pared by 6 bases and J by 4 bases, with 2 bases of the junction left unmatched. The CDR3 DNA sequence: TGCAGCGTCCGACAGGGGGCAGATACGCAGTATTTT. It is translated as CSVRQGADTQYF.

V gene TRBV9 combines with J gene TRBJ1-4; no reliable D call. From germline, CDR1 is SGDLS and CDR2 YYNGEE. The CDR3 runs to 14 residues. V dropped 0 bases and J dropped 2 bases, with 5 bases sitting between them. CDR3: CASSVGGTNEKLFF. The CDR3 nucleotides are TGTGCCAGCAGCGTAGGAGGCACTAATGAAAAACTGTTTTTT. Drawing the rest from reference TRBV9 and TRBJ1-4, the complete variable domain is DSGVTQTPKHLITATGQRVTLRCSPRSGDLSVYWYQQSLDQGLQFLIQYYNGEERAKGNILERFSAQQFPDLHSELNLSSLELGDSALYFCASSVGGTNEKLFFGSGTQLSVL.

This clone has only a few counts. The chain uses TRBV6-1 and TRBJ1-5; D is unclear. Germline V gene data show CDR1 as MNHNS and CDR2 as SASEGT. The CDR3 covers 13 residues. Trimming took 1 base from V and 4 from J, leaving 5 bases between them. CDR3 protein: CASSEVENQPQHF. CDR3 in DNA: TGTGCCAGCAGTGAAGTTGAGAATCAGCCCCAGCATTTT.

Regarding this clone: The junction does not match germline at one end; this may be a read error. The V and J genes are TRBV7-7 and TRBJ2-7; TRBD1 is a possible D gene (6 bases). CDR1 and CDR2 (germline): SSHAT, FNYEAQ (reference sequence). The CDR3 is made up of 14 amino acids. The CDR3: CASSLGPGDYEQYF. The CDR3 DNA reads TGTGCTAGCAGCTTAGGTCCAGGGGACTACGAGCAGTACTTC.